Described below is a single TCR beta chain sequence and its context. Its antigen is unidentified. The data were obtained in a study of blood T cells in healthy people across ages. The germline gives CDR1 MDHEN, CDR2 SYDVKM. The CDR3 extends over 13 amino acids. The V gene lost 4 bases and the J gene lost 5 bases, with 11 bases spanning the gap. PCR was performed a second time for about 7 to 11 cycles using a sample-barcoded 5' primer and a J-beta primer mix. TCRdb re-analysed the 5' RACE reads in MiXCR, keeping a single row per CDR3 protein. The top ten clones hold under 9.5% of a sample with approximately 760,000 distinct CDR3 sequences, 20% to 25% of them seen once. Study results and limitations: Versus aged donors, long-lived donors had higher diversity and more naive CD4+ cells.

This same sample was also taken into another study, of T cells of mothers and their children. That work states: For each mother, over 8.5 million TCR beta CDR3 reads were obtained, and for each child, roughly 2.8 million. Thymic selection, a shaping force on TCR recombination output, acts similarly in related and unrelated pairs. Unrelated mother-child pairs always had slightly, but never significantly, lower normalized overlap than related pairs.

The chain uses TRBV28 and TRBJ1-2; D uncertain. This clonotype was sampled from a boy aged 10-17 years in good health. Sequenced input: blood. The CDR3 DNA follows: TGTGCCAGCAGTTCTGGGGTTAAGTATGGCTACACCTTC. Residues: CASSSGVKYGYTF.